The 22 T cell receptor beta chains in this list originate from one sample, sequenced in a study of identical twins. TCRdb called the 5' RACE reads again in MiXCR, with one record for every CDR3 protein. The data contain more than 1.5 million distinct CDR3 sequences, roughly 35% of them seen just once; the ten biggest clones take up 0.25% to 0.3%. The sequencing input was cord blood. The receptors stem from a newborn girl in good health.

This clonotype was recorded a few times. The CDR3 region has the DNA TGTGCCAGCAGCCCGACAGTAGAAGAGACCCAGTACTTC. Residues: CASSPTVEETQYF. The chain recombines TRBV7-2 with TRBJ2-5; possibly TRBD1 for D (5 bases). Trimming pared 5 bases from V and 3 bases from J, leaving 10 bases between. The CDR3 runs to 13 residues. The germline V gene encodes CDR1 SGHTA and CDR2 FQGNSA. Complete variable domain (other parts from reference TRBV7-2 and TRBJ2-5): GAGVSQSPSNKVTEKGKDVELRCDPISGHTALYWYRQSLGQGLEFLIYFQGNSAPDKSGLPSDRFSAERTGGSVSTLTIQRTQQEDSAVYLCASSPTVEETQYFGPGTRLLVL.

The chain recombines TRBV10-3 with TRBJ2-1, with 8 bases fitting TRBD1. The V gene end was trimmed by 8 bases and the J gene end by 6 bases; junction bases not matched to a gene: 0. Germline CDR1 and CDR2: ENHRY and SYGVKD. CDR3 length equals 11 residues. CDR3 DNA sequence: TGTGCCATCGACAGGGGCAATGAGCAGTTCTTC. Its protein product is CAIDRGNEQFF.

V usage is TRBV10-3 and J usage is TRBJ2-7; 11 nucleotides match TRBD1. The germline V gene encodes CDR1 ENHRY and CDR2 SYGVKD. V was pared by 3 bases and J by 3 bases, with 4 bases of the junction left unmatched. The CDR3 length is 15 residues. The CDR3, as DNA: TGTGCCATCAGTGATTGGGACAGGGGGGACTACGAGCAGTACTTC. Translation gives CAISDWDRGDYEQYF.

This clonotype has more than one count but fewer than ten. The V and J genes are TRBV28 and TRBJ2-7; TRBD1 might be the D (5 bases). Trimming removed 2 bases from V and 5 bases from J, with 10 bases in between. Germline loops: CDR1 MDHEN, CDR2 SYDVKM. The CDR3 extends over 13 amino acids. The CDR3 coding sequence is TGTGCCAGCAGTTTAGTGGACACCCACGAGCAGTACTTC. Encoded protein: CASSLVDTHEQYF.

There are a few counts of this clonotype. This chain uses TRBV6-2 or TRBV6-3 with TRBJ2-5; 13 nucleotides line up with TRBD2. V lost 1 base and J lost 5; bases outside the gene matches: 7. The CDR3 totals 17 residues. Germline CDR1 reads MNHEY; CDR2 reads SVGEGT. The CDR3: CASSYWMTSGGRETQYF. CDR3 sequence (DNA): TGTGCCAGCAGTTACTGGATGACTAGCGGGGGGCGGGAGACCCAGTACTTC.

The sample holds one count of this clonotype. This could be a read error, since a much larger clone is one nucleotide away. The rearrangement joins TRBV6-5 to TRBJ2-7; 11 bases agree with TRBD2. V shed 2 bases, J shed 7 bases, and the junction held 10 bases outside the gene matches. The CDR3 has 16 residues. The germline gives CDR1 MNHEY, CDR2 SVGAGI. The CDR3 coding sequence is TGTGCCAGCAGTTACGGGACTAGCGGATACTACAATGAGCAGTACTTC. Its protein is CASSYGTSGYYNEQYF.

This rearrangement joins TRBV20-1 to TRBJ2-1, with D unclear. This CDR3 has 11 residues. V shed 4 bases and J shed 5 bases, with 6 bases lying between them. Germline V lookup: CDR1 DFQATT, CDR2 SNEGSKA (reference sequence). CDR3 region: CSAMENNEQFF. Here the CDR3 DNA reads TGCAGTGCTATGGAGAACAATGAGCAGTTCTTC.

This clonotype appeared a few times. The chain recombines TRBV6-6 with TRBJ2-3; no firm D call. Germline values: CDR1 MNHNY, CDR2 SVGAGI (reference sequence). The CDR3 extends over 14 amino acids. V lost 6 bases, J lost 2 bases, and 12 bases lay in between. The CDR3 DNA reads TGTGCCAGCAGCCCCCACCGGGCCACAGATACGCAGTATTTT. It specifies CASSPHRATDTQYF.

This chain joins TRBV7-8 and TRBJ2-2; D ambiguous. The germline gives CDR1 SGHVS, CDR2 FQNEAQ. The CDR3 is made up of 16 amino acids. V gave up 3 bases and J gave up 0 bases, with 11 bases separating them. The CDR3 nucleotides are TGTGCCAGCAGCTTTAAGGTGGCTGCGAACACCGGGGAGCTGTTTTTT. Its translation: CASSFKVAANTGELFF.

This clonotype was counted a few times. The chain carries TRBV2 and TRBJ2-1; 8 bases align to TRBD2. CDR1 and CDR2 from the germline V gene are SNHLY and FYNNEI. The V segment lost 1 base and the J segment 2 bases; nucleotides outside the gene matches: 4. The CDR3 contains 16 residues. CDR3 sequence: CASSEDGLAPYNEQFF. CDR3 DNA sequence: TGTGCCAGCAGTGAAGACGGACTAGCCCCCTACAATGAGCAGTTCTTC.

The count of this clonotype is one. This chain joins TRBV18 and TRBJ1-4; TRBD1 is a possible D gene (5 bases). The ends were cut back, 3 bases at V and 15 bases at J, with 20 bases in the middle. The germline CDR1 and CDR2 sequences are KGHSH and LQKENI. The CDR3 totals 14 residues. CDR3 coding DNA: TGTGCCAGCTCACCTCCGGGACCCGGAGGAATAATGTTTTTT. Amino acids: CASSPPGPGGIMFF.

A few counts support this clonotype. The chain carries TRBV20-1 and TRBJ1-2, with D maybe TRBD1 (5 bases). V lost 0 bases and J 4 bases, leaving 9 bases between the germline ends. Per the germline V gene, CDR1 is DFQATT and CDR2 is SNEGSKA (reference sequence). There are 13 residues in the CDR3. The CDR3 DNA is TGCAGTGCTAGAGACAGGGTACCCTATGGCTACACCTTC. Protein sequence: CSARDRVPYGYTF.

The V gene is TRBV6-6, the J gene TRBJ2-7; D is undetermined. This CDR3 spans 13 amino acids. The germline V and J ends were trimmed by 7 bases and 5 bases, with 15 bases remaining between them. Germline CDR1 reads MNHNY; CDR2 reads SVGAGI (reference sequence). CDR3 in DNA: TGTGCCAGCACCCAAGGGTTACCTAACGAGCAGTACTTC. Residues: CASTQGLPNEQYF.

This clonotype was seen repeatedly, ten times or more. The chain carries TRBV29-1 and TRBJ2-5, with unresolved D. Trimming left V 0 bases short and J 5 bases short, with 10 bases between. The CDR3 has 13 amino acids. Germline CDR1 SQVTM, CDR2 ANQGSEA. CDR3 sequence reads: CSVEDQVVETQYF. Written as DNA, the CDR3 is TGCAGCGTTGAAGATCAGGTAGTCGAGACCCAGTACTTC.

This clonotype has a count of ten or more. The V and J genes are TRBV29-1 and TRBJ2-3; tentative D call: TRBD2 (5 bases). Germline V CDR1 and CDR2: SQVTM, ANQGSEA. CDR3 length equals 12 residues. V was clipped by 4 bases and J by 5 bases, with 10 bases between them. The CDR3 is CSVGEFIDTQYF. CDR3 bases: TGCAGCGTTGGGGAGTTCATAGATACGCAGTATTTT.

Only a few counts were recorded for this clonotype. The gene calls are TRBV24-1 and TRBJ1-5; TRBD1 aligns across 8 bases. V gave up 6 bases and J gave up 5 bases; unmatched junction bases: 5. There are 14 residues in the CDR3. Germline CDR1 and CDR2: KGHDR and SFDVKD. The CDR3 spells CATSHQGADQPQHF. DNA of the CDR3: TGTGCCACCAGTCATCAGGGGGCCGATCAGCCCCAGCATTTT.

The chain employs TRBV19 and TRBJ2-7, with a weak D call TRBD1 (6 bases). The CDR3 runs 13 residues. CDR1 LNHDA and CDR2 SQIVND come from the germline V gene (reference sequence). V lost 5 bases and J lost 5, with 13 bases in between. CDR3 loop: CASSSRQVHEQYF. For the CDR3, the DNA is TGTGCCAGTAGTTCACGACAGGTCCACGAGCAGTACTTC.

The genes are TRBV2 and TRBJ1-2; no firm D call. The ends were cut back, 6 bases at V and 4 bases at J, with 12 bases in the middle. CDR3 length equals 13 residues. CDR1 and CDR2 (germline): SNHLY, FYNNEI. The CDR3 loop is CASSPQTSYGYTF. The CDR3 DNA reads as TGTGCCAGCAGCCCTCAGACGTCCTATGGCTACACCTTC.

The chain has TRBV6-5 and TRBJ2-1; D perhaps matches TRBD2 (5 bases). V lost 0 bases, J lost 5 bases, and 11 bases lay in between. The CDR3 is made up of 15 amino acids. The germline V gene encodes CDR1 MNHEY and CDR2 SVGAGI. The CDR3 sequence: CASSYSRVEDNEQFF. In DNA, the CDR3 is TGTGCCAGCAGTTACTCGAGGGTGGAAGACAATGAGCAGTTCTTC.

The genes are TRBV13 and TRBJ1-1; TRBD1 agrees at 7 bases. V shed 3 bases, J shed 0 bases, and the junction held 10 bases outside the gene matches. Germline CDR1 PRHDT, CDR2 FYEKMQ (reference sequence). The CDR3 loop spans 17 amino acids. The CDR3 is CASSLERTGTVNTEAFF. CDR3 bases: TGTGCCAGCAGCTTGGAACGAACCGGGACAGTGAACACTGAAGCTTTCTTT.

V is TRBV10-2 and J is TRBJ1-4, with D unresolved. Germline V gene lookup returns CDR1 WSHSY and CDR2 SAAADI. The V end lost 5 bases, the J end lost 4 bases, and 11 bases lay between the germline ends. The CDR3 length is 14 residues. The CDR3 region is CASSRGSRNEKLFF. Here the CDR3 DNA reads TGCGCCAGCAGTCGGGGTAGTCGTAATGAAAAACTGTTTTTT.

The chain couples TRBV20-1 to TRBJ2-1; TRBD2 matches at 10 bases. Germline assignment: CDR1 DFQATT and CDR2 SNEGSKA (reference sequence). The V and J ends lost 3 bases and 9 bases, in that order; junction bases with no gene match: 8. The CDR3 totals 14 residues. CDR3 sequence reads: CSASTSGNVGEQFF. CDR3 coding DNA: TGCAGTGCTAGTACTAGCGGGAACGTCGGTGAGCAGTTCTTC.